This TCR beta chain was observed in a study of cytomegalovirus exposure and HLA in healthy donors. Generated by immunoSEQ multiplex PCR, the TCRdb table keeps only in-frame clones and is missing some. The data contain 70,000 to 85,000 clones, around 94% of them singletons. The CDR3 runs to 16 residues. V dropped 4 bases and J dropped 6; count of bases not matched to a gene: 15. CDR1 is SGDLS and CDR2 is YYNGEE in the germline V gene. Material: PBMCs. The chain has TRBV9 and TRBJ1-2, with 7 nucleotides matching TRBD1. The TCR originated in a woman in her late teens or twenties in good health and CMV-seropositive. CDR3 in amino acids: CASSPLAGRGMDGYTF. CDR3 sequence (DNA): TGTGCCAGCAGCCCTTTGGCTGGCAGGGGGATGGATGGCTACACCTTC.